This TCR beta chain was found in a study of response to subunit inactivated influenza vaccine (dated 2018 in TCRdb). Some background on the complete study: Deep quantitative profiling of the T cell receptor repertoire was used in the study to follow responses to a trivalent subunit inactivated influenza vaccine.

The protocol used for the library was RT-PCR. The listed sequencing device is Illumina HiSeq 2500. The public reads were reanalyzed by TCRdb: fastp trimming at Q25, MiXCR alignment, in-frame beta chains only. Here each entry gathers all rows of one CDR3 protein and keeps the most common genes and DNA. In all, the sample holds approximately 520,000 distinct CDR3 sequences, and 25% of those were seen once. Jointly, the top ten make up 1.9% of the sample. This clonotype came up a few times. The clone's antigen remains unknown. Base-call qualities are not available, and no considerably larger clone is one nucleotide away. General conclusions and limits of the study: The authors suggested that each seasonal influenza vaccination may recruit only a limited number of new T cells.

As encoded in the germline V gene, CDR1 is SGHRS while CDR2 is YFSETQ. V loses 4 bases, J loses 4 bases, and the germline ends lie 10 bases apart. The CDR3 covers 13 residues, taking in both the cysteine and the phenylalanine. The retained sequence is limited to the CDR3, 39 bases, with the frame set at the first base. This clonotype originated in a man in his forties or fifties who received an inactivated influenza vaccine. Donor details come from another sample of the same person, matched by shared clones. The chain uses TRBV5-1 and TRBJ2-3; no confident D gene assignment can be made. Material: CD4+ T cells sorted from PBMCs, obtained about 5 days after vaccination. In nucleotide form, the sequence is TGCGCCAGCAGCACATCAAATCCAGATACGCAGTATTTT. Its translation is CASSTSNPDTQYF. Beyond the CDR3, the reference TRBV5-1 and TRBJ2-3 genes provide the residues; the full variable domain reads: KAGVTQTPRYLIKTRGQQVTLSCSPISGHRSVSWYQQTPGQGLQFLFEYFSETQRNKGNFPGRFSGRQFSNSRSEMNVSTLELGDSALYLCASSTSNPDTQYFGPGTRLTVL.